The 13 T cell receptor beta chains below were found in one sample sequenced in a study of T cell responses to AZD1222 COVID-19 vaccine. Measured with immunoSEQ multiplex PCR; TCRdb has only the in-frame clones, and not every one. The repertoire has roughly 180,000 clones, 80% to 90% of them found once; the top ten carry 6.9%. The specimen comprised peripheral blood, sampled on day 0 of AZD1222 vaccination. All receptors come from an adult in good health.

The chain carries TRBV27 and TRBJ2-5; D perhaps matches TRBD2 (7 bases). Trimming removed 2 bases from V and 1 base from J, with 14 bases in between. The germline V gene has CDR1 MNHEY and CDR2 SMNVEV (reference sequence). The CDR3 has 16 residues. The CDR3 sequence is CASSLTGGGRQETQYF. Written as DNA, the CDR3 is TGTGCCAGCAGTTTAACTGGCGGGGGCCGCCAAGAGACCCAGTACTTC.

The chain recombines TRBV6-1 with TRBJ1-4; 9 bases match TRBD1. Germline V gene data show CDR1 as MNHNS and CDR2 as SASEGT. There are 15 residues in the CDR3. The V gene end was trimmed by 1 base and the J gene end by 7 bases; junction bases not matched to a gene: 4. This chain's CDR3 is CASSEGTGGFEKLFF. In nucleotides, the CDR3 is TGTGCCAGCAGTGAAGGAACAGGGGGCTTTGAAAAACTGTTTTTT.

This clone was observed a single time. The V and J genes are TRBV27 and TRBJ1-5, with D uncertain. V was shortened by 8 bases and J by 0 bases, with 11 bases between the two germline ends. In germline, CDR1 is MNHEY, CDR2 SMNVEV (reference sequence). This CDR3 contains 14 residues. CDR3 protein: CASGRTYSNQPQHF. DNA of the CDR3: TGTGCCAGCGGACGCACGTATAGCAATCAGCCCCAGCATTTT.

The chain couples TRBV6-1 to TRBJ2-2; 7 bases match TRBD1. Germline lookup yields CDR1 MNHNS and CDR2 SASEGT. J lost 0 bases, V lost 4 bases, and 11 bases had no gene match. CDR3 length: 18 residues. The CDR3 DNA sequence: TGTGCCAGCAGTGCGGAAAACAGGGGCGGTTCGAACACCGGGGAGCTGTTTTTT. This codes for CASSAENRGGSNTGELFF.

J is TRBJ1-1 and V is TRBV7-8; D is undetermined. The germline gives CDR1 SGHVS, CDR2 FQNEAQ. The CDR3 sequence is 15 residues long. Trimming shortened V by 7 bases and J by 3 bases, and 18 bases separated the two germline ends. The CDR3 is CASTPNSGVDTEAFF. The CDR3 region has the DNA TGTGCCAGCACCCCGAATTCGGGAGTCGACACTGAAGCTTTCTTT.

V and J are TRBV7-8 and TRBJ2-7; 9 positions agree with TRBD2. Trimming removed 1 base from V and 6 bases from J; junction bases left unmatched: 10. The germline CDR1 and CDR2 sequences are SGHVS and FQNEAQ. This CDR3 region has 16 residues. In DNA, the CDR3 is TGTGCCAGCAGCTTAGAGGCGGGGGGGCCGAACGTCGAGCAGTACTTC. As protein: CASSLEAGGPNVEQYF. The variable domain in full, completed from reference TRBV7-8 and TRBJ2-7, reads GAGVSQSPRYKVAKRGQDVALRCDPISGHVSLFWYQQALGQGPEFLTYFQNEAQLDKSGLPSDRFFAERPEGSVSTLKIQRTQQEDSAVYLCASSLEAGGPNVEQYFGPGTRLTVT.

The rearrangement uses TRBV1 and TRBJ2-7; the table's D call, TRBD1, has no DNA check behind it. TRBV1 is a listed pseudogene. This CDR3 spans 13 amino acids. The CDR3 region is CTSSKTGSGEQYF. CDR3 DNA: TGCACCAGCAGCAAAACAGGGTCTGGCGAGCAGTACTTC.

The chain is built from TRBV28 and TRBJ2-7; tentative D call: TRBD2 (6 bases). This CDR3 comprises 15 residues. Trimming left V 5 bases short and J 2 bases short, with 16 bases between. CDR1 and CDR2 (germline): MDHEN, SYDVKM. The DNA for the CDR3 is TGTGCCAGCAGTCCCCTCCAGCGGACTACCTACGAGCAGTACTTC. As protein: CASSPLQRTTYEQYF.

The chain carries TRBV11-3 and TRBJ2-5; D is ambiguous. The V gene's germline CDR1 is SGHNT and CDR2 YENEEA. Trimming removed 1 base at V and 5 bases at J, with 11 bases between. The CDR3 sequence is 14 residues long. The CDR3 DNA reads TGTGCCAGCAGCTTAGCTGGCGCGGTGGAGACCCAGTACTTC. It codes for CASSLAGAVETQYF.

The chain is built from TRBV4-3 and TRBJ2-7; 8 bases line up with TRBD1. With 0 bases clipped from V and 2 bases from J, the junction kept 3 bases outside the gene matches. Germline V gene lookup returns CDR1 LGHNA and CDR2 YSLEER. This CDR3 region has 15 residues. CDR3 sequence reads: CASSQEYRGAYEQYF. DNA of the CDR3: TGCGCCAGCAGCCAAGAGTACAGGGGGGCCTACGAGCAGTACTTC.

This chain uses TRBV27 with TRBJ2-7; D is undetermined. The CDR3 is made up of 13 amino acids. Germline CDR1 and CDR2: MNHEY and SMNVEV (reference sequence). Trimming shortened V by 5 bases and J by 3 bases, and 11 bases separated the two germline ends. CDR3 nucleotides: TGTGCCAGCAGTATTCATATCAACTACGAGCAGTACTTC. Translated, it gives CASSIHINYEQYF.

The chain is built from TRBV6-1 and TRBJ2-5, with D hard to call. CDR3 length equals 12 residues. Trimming took 0 bases from V and 5 from J, leaving 4 bases between them. Germline values: CDR1 MNHNS, CDR2 SASEGT. In DNA, the CDR3 is TGTGCCAGCAGTGAAGCTTTCGAGACCCAGTACTTC. Translation: CASSEAFETQYF.

The gene calls are TRBV3-1 (or the pseudogene TRBV3-2) and TRBJ1-2, with 9 bases fitting TRBD1. J gave up 4 bases and V 2 bases, and 8 bases lay outside the gene matches. The CDR3 has 16 amino acids. Germline V CDR1 and CDR2: LGHDT, YNNKEL (reference sequence). Written as DNA, the CDR3 is TGTGCCAGCAGCCAAAATTTCCGGGACAGGGTCTATGGCTACACCTTC. It codes for CASSQNFRDRVYGYTF.